This passage covers 5 T cell receptor beta chains from one sample sequenced in a study of blood T cells in healthy people across ages. The authors ran a second PCR of 7 to 11 cycles using a sample-barcoded 5' primer and a J-beta primer mix. TCRdb analysed the 5' RACE reads with MiXCR anew, one entry per CDR3 protein. The sample yields fewer than 800,000 distinct CDR3 sequences, approximately 25% seen once. These same records also appear under a second study, on T cells of mothers and their children.

Sequencing input: blood. The receptors shown here come from a boy younger than 18 in good health.

The chain carries TRBV7-6 and TRBJ1-1; D is perhaps TRBD1 (6 bases). Germline CDR1 reads SGHVS; CDR2 reads FNYEAQ. The CDR3 has 14 residues. V was trimmed by 3 bases and J by 4 bases, leaving 12 bases between them. CDR3 amino acids: CASSFLGAGTEAFF. CDR3 DNA sequence: TGTGCCAGCAGCTTTTTGGGGGCGGGCACTGAAGCTTTCTTT.

This rearrangement joins TRBV7-9 to TRBJ2-1, with TRBD2 matching over 9 bases. Germline V gene lookup returns CDR1 SEHNR and CDR2 FQNEAQ (reference sequence). This CDR3 has 13 amino acids. V was clipped by 9 bases and J by 3 bases; unmatched bases: 3. CDR3 protein: CASGTSNYNEQFF. The CDR3 bases are TGTGCCAGTGGGACTAGCAACTACAATGAGCAGTTCTTC.

This clonotype was detected only a few times. The gene calls are TRBV2 and TRBJ2-5; a weak D match, TRBD1 (5 bases). The assigned J gene may be wrong: the sequence end matches TRBJ2-1 better. Germline V gives CDR1 SNHLY, CDR2 FYNNEI. The CDR3 is made up of 13 amino acids. The chain's CDR3 is CATRTSPYNEQFF. The CDR3 DNA follows: TGTGCCACGAGGACAAGCCCTTACAATGAGCAGTTCTTC.

The rearrangement uses TRBV5-1 and TRBJ1-4; D is uncertain. V was trimmed by 2 bases and J by 8 bases, leaving 10 bases between them. This CDR3 has 13 residues. Germline V gene lookup returns CDR1 SGHRS and CDR2 YFSETQ. The DNA for the CDR3 is TGCGCCAGCAGCTTTGACGGAATCGAAAAACTGTTTTTT. Protein product: CASSFDGIEKLFF.

The chain joins TRBV29-1 to TRBJ2-5; no clear D gene. Near its end, the DNA agrees better with TRBJ2-7, so the J call may be wrong. Germline values: CDR1 SQVTM, CDR2 ANQGSEA. The CDR3 has 12 amino acids. DNA for the CDR3: TGCAGCGTTGATATGGGGACCTACGAGCAGTACTTC. This translates into CSVDMGTYEQYF.